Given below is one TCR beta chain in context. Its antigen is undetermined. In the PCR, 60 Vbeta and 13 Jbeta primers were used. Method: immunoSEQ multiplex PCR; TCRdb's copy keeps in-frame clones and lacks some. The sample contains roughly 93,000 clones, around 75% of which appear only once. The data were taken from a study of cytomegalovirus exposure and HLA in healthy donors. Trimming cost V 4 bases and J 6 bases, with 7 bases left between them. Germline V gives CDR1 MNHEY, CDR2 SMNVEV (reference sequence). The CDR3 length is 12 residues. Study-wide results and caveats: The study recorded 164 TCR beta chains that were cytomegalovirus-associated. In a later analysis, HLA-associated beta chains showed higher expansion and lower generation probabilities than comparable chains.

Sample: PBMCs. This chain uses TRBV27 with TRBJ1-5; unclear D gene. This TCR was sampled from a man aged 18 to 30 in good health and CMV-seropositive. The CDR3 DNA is TGTGCCAGCAGTTCAGGAACTCAGCCCCAGCATTTT. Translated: CASSSGTQPQHF.